These 13 T cell receptor beta chains came from one sample sequenced in a study of control samples from healthy donors and cancer patients. Method: immunoSEQ multiplex PCR; TCRdb's copy keeps in-frame clones and lacks some. The profile shows some 98,000 clones, roughly 84% of them singletons. Material: PBMCs. The receptors come from a man between 65 and 79 years old with lung cancer.

This chain links TRBV9 with TRBJ2-7; D perhaps matches TRBD1 (5 bases). Germline V gene lookup returns CDR1 SGDLS and CDR2 YYNGEE. V lost 2 bases to trimming and J lost 2 bases, with 11 bases between them. The CDR3 totals 14 residues. The DNA for the CDR3 is TGTGCCAGCAGCGTCGAGTCAGGGACCTACGAGCAGTACTTC. The encoded protein is CASSVESGTYEQYF.

The chain carries TRBV6-5 and TRBJ2-3; D gene unclear. This CDR3 contains 13 residues. Germline CDR1 is MNHEY and CDR2 is SVGAGI. Trimming left V 8 bases short and J 7 bases short, with 16 bases between. This CDR3 reads CASVGDGTYTQYF. The CDR3, as DNA: TGTGCCAGCGTTGGTGACGGAACCTATACGCAGTATTTT.

V is TRBV3-1 (or the pseudogene TRBV3-2) and J is TRBJ1-6; TRBD1 is a possible D gene (6 bases). This CDR3 has 15 amino acids. Trimming stripped 5 bases from V and 9 bases from J, with 17 bases between. The germline gives CDR1 LGHDT, CDR2 YNNKEL (reference sequence). The CDR3 spells CASSEAAGAGSPLHF. The CDR3 bases are TGTGCCAGCAGCGAAGCGGCAGGGGCGGGTTCACCCCTCCACTTT.

The chain couples TRBV14 to TRBJ2-5; 10 nucleotides align to TRBD1. CDR3 size: 17 residues. V trimming: 0 bases; J trimming: 4 bases; junction bases outside the gene matches: 8. Germline CDR1 SGHDN, CDR2 FVKESK. In DNA form, the CDR3 reads TGTGCCAGCAGCCAAGACGGCAGGGACAGGGGCAGAGAGACCCAGTACTTC. Its protein product is CASSQDGRDRGRETQYF.

This sequence joins TRBV15 and TRBJ2-7; no reliable D call. Trimming pared 0 bases from V and 0 bases from J, leaving 9 bases between. The germline V gene encodes CDR1 LNHNV and CDR2 YYDKDF (reference sequence). The CDR3 sequence is 15 residues long. CDR3 sequence: CATSRDRDSSYEQYF. The CDR3 DNA is TGTGCCACCAGCAGAGATAGGGATTCCTCCTACGAGCAGTACTTC.

Turning to this clone: One junction end does not reproduce the germline sequence, and a read error may be involved. This sample includes further DNA sequences coding for the same CDR3. The DNA of the CDR3 is TGTGCCAGCAGGGACGGAGCATCAGATACACAGTATTTT. Translating it yields CASRDGASDTQYF. The J gene is TRBJ2-3, the V gene TRBV6-6; no firm D call. From germline, CDR1 is MNHNY and CDR2 SVGAGI (reference sequence). This CDR3 spans 13 amino acids.

The gene calls are TRBV5-4 and TRBJ1-1, with a weak D call TRBD1 (5 bases). Trimming removed 0 bases from V and 2 bases from J, with 17 bases in between. CDR3 size: 17 residues. Germline V gene data show CDR1 as SGHNT and CDR2 as YYREEE (reference sequence). The CDR3 coding sequence is TGTGCCAGCAGCTTGGATGTCGGGGGGAGGCTAAACACTGAAGCTTTCTTT. Protein sequence: CASSLDVGGRLNTEAFF.

The CDR3 DNA reads as TGCGCCAGCGGACCCAGGGCCAGTTGCTTCAATGAGCAGTTCTTC. Its translation: CASGPRASCFNEQFF. The rearrangement uses TRBV23-1 and TRBJ2-1, with D tentatively TRBD1 (5 bases). TRBV23-1 is sorted into the ORF group, with uncertain function. The V gene lost 8 bases and the J gene lost 6 bases, with 20 bases spanning the gap. The CDR3 sequence is 15 residues long.

The CDR3 reads CASSPRGGTEAFF. Here the CDR3 DNA reads TGTGCCAGCAGCCCTCGAGGGGGGACTGAAGCTTTCTTT. The chain employs TRBV5-6 and TRBJ1-1; D is perhaps TRBD1 (6 bases). CDR1 is SGHDT and CDR2 is YYEEEE in the germline V gene. CDR3 length equals 13 residues. V lost 4 bases, J lost 5 bases, and 12 bases lay in between.

This rearrangement joins TRBV29-1 to TRBJ1-1; D may be TRBD1 (5 bases). CDR3 length: 10 residues. Trimming removed 4 bases at V and 6 bases at J, with 6 bases between. Germline-derived CDR1 and CDR2 are SQVTM and ANQGSEA. The CDR3 loop reads CSVVGAEAFF. In DNA form, the CDR3 reads TGCAGCGTTGTAGGGGCTGAAGCTTTCTTT.

The J gene is TRBJ1-1, the V gene TRBV18, with D possibly matching TRBD1 (5 bases). The ends were cut back, 2 bases at V and 0 bases at J, with 19 bases in the middle. This CDR3 has 18 residues. In germline, CDR1 is KGHSH, CDR2 LQKENI. The CDR3 protein is CASSPRTTGAALNTEAFF. In DNA form, the CDR3 reads TGTGCCAGCTCACCAAGAACGACCGGGGCCGCCCTGAACACTGAAGCTTTCTTT.

The chain carries TRBV7-8 and TRBJ1-3; TRBD1 matches 8 bases. CDR1 SGHVS and CDR2 FQNEAQ come from the germline V gene. V was pared by 7 bases and J by 2 bases, with 7 bases of the junction left unmatched. The CDR3 loop spans 15 amino acids. CDR3 sequence (DNA): TGTGCCAGCACCCTCGGACAGGGACCTGGAAACACCATATATTTT. Protein: CASTLGQGPGNTIYF.

J is TRBJ1-2 and V is TRBV4-3, with D unclear. This CDR3 has 13 residues. V lost 6 bases and J 0 bases, leaving 8 bases between the germline ends. The germline V gene encodes CDR1 LGHNA and CDR2 YSLEER. The CDR3 DNA reads TGCGCCAGCAGTTGGTCCGCTAACTATGGCTACACCTTC. Amino acids: CASSWSANYGYTF.